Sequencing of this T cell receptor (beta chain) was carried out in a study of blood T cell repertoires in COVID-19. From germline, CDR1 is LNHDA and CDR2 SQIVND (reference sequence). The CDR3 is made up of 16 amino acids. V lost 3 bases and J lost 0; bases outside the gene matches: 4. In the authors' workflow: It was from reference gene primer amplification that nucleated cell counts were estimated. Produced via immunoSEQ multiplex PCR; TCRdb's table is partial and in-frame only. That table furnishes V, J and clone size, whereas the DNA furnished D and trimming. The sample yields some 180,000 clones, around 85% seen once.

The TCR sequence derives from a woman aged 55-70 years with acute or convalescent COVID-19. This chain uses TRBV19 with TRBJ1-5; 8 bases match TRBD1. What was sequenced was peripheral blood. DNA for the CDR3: TGTGCCAGTAGTATGGGACAGGTCCATAGCAATCAGCCCCAGCATTTT. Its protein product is CASSMGQVHSNQPQHF.